This T cell receptor (beta chain) was documented in a study of OX40 agonist ivuxolimab in advanced cancers. At the level of the whole study: Ivuxolimab was a fully human IgG2 agonistic monoclonal antibody targeting the costimulatory receptor OX40 (CD134). Intravenous ivuxolimab was administered to patients every 2 weeks at six dose levels: 0.01, 0.1, 0.3, 1.5, 3 and 10 mg/kg. Of the roughly 52 dose-escalation patients, hepatocellular carcinoma was present in around 19, melanoma in about 15, renal cell carcinoma in 9 and head and neck cancer in 9. The dose-escalation cohort was 82.7% male with a mean age of roughly 60 years, ranging from about 23 to 85. Patients were allowed to have had prior anti-PD-1, anti-PD-L1 or anti-CTLA-4 therapy, and 30% to 40% of the dose-escalation patients had been treated with checkpoint inhibitors. Three dose-escalation patients achieved partial responses, one with hepatocellular carcinoma and two with cutaneous melanoma. The purpose of peripheral TCRbeta sequencing was to test whether ivuxolimab changed TCR sequence diversity and led to clonal T-cell expansion. The paper reports the monotherapy dose-escalation portion (N ≈ 50 patients) of the phase I ivuxolimab trial. The study at large found these results: In the 0.1-3.0 mg/kg groups, partial responders were among the patients with the lowest normalized peripheral clonal expansion, particularly in CD8+ T cells. Low levels of normalized T-cell clonal expansion were also seen in some patients who did not respond. The antigen specificity of the clonally expanded peripheral T cells was not determined. At doses of 0.1 to 3.0 mg/kg, clonal expansion of both CD4+ and CD8+ T cells in blood was seen between baseline and week 6. After ivuxolimab, expanded clones were on average more numerous among CD8+ T cells than among CD4+ T cells.

Genomic DNA was isolated from the sorted cells so that the TCRbeta CDR3 region could be sequenced. The immunoSEQ Assay was used to sequence the TCRbeta CDR3 regions. TCRdb obtained this table from immuneACCESS and retained in-frame rearrangements with V and J assigned. These tables miss some clones; where compared with another copy, unresolved V genes account for less than half of the shortfall, and the remainder is unexplained. This sample gives approximately 68,000 clones in total; approximately 86% of them show up just once. Approximately 0.63% of the sample rests with the top ten. V is clipped by 3 bases and J by 9 bases, and the sequence between their germline boundaries is 11 bases long. Inclusive of the bounding cysteine and phenylalanine, the CDR3 is 12 residues long. Only CDR3 DNA remains: 36 bases, in frame from the first base. CDR1 KGHSH and CDR2 LQKENI were looked up in the germline V gene.

Patients with a history of autoimmune disease or receiving systemic immunosuppression were excluded from the trial. Peripheral blood for TCR sequencing was drawn from every dose cohort at baseline, at cycle 4 day 1 and at cycle 7 day 1. Samples came from an open-label, multicenter, first-in-human phase I dose-escalation trial of ivuxolimab. Adults with locally advanced or metastatic melanoma, renal cell carcinoma, hepatocellular carcinoma or head and neck squamous cell carcinoma were enrolled in the trial. Before TCR sequencing, CD4+ T cells and CD8+ T cells were sorted from peripheral blood as separate populations. About this clone: What this receptor recognizes is not known. Base qualities are not provided; no much larger clone lies one nucleotide away.

Sequencing was performed on CD4+ or CD8+ T cells sorted from blood, taken in a trial of the OX40 agonist ivuxolimab. The source is an adult with an advanced solid tumor such as melanoma, head and neck, liver or kidney cancer. The chain is encoded by TRBV18 joined to TRBJ2-5, with a tentative D gene TRBD1 over 6 matching bases. In nucleotide form, the sequence is TGTGCCAGCTCACCCTATGAGGGGGCCCAGTACTTC. Its amino acids are CASSPYEGAQYF.